This TCR beta chain was found in a study of vaccination and CD4 T cells after COVID-19. The CDR3 spans 17 residues. Of note for this clonotype: Its antigen is currently unknown.

As for treatment: approximately 9-day PBMC culture with coronavirus spike peptide pools or control peptides (ViraFEST assay). Sequence data for DNA of cultured CD4+ T cells were generated by the Oncomine TCR Beta short-read assay. A single record per CDR3 protein comes from TCRdb applying MiXCR to the PCR reads. In the table there are 20,000 to 30,000 distinct CDR3 sequences, 64% of which are singletons. The sequence derives from a human donor who had recovered from COVID-19. Sequencing input: CD4+ T cells from blood, cultured in vitro. V and J are TRBV21-1 and TRBJ2-7; whether TRBD2, the table's D call, matches the DNA was not checked. TRBV21-1 is assigned pseudogene status. This CDR3 reads CASSKVRGLVGVYEQYF. The CDR3 DNA follows: TGTGCCAGCAGCAAAGTTAGAGGACTAGTAGGAGTTTACGAGCAGTACTTC.